This TCR beta chain appears in the sequencing data of a study of T cell repertoires in cytomegalovirus infection. Study summary: Indicated by public TCR beta signatures were CMV infection and matching HLA type.

Study findings and constraints: The response measured ex vivo was dominated by TCR beta clonotypes (HLA-C-restricted and CMV-specific). Cumulated frequencies of public TCR beta families served to identify carriers of CMV plus the relevant HLA.

TCRdb ran MiXCR on the reads and lists one entry per CDR3 protein. The sample includes roughly 280,000 distinct CDR3 sequences, roughly an eighth seen only once; the top ten take around 8.1%. CDR3 length: 14 residues. V was clipped by 5 bases and J by 9 bases; unmatched bases: 9. Germline V gene lookup returns CDR1 MDHEN and CDR2 SYDVKM. This clonotype was recorded once. As yet, its antigen is unknown. The receptor comes from a human donor in good health (CMV status not recorded). Some clones in this sample may be carry-over from other donors' samples. The specimen was PBMCs. V and J are TRBV28 and TRBJ2-1, with 8 positions matching TRBD1. CDR3 protein: CASSPLDRVGEQFF. CDR3 DNA: TGTGCCAGCAGTCCCCTGGACAGGGTCGGTGAGCAGTTCTTC.